The sequence of this T cell receptor (beta chain) was determined in a study of cytomegalovirus exposure and HLA in healthy donors. PCR amplification relied on 60 Vbeta primers (plus 13 Jbeta primers). TCRdb's table, derived via immunoSEQ multiplex PCR, lists solely in-frame clones and lacks some. Among around 150,000 clones listed, roughly four fifths were seen once. Germline CDR1 is LGHNA and CDR2 is YSLEER. The V and J ends lost 1 base and 6 bases respectively, with 10 bases between them. The CDR3 is 13 amino acids. This clonotype was sampled from a man between 40 and 49 years old in good health and CMV-seronegative. V and J are TRBV4-3 and TRBJ2-7, with D maybe TRBD2 (6 bases). Source material: PBMCs. CDR3 residues: CASSQVWGVEQYF. The DNA of the CDR3 is TGCGCCAGCAGCCAAGTGTGGGGGGTCGAGCAGTACTTC.